This T cell receptor beta chain was documented in a study of blood T cell repertoires in COVID-19. The wider study: Nucleic acid was either cDNA or gDNA, and it came from T cells, B-cell-depleted T cells, or PBMCs.

Everyone who took part was roughly 18 to 89 years old, and they came from about 25 US areas. The study assigned cohorts using participant-reported clinical history. Libraries were prepared by immunoSEQ multiplex PCR; TCRdb keeps only in-frame clonotypes and omits some of them. This sample has about 500,000 clones, with about 90% found just once. Germline-derived CDR1 and CDR2 are KGHSH and LQKENI. The CDR3 has 13 amino acids. Trimming removed 0 bases from V and 7 bases from J, with 7 bases in between. Specimen: PBMCs or T cells enriched from blood (not recorded which). This sequence originates from a woman in her late teens or twenties who had recovered from COVID-19. The chain carries TRBV18 and TRBJ2-4; possibly TRBD2 for D (6 bases). The CDR3 nucleotides are TGTGCCAGCTCACCACCGGGGACTAACATTCAGTACTTC. This translates into CASSPPGTNIQYF.